The present T cell receptor (beta chain) was sequenced within a study of early T cells in non-severe SARS-CoV-2 infection. There are many counts of this clonotype. Each CDR3 protein is one row after TCRdb ran MiXCR on the 5' RACE reads. This repertoire shows tens of thousands of distinct CDR3 sequences, 4.5% to 7% found once; its top ten account for 4% to 5.5%. CDR1 is LGHNA, CDR2 YNFKEQ, per germline. The ends were cut back, 1 base at V and 7 bases at J, with 10 bases in the middle. The CDR3 is made up of 14 amino acids. The receptor was isolated from an adult who was a healthcare worker with PCR-confirmed SARS-CoV-2 infection or an uninfected control (not recorded which). V is TRBV4-2 and J is TRBJ2-2; weak D call: TRBD1 (6 bases). The sample here was whole blood, taken at baseline. This CDR3 reads CASSQGGRFGELFF. DNA of the CDR3: TGTGCCAGCAGCCAAGGGGGGCGTTTCGGGGAGCTGTTTTTT.